This TCR beta chain was documented in a study of beta chain features in type 1 diabetes. Notes on the study in general: All four CD4+ subsets from Type 1 diabetes patients carried moderately but significantly shorter TCRB CDR3s.

Every single donor gave one heparinised blood draw, and these averaged roughly 0.11 L. The study reverse transcribed the entire isolated RNA, so it sequenced expressed TCRB transcripts. TCRdb's copy holds only in-frame clones and misses some; the assay was immunoSEQ multiplex PCR. The sample has 20,000 to 30,000 clones, approximately 69% seen once. On this clone itself: The antigen is unknown.

The sequenced material came from Tregs from blood. This sequence was found in a young man with type 1 diabetes.

CDR3 residues: CASSYRQALSGANVLTF. CDR3 DNA: TGTGCCAGCAGCTATCGACAGGCCCTCTCTGGGGCCAACGTCCTGACTTTC. This chain joins TRBV5-6 and TRBJ2-6; possible D gene TRBD1, 6 bases. The CDR3 contains 17 residues. Trimming stripped 3 bases from V and 0 bases from J, with 13 bases between. Germline assignment: CDR1 SGHDT and CDR2 YYEEEE.